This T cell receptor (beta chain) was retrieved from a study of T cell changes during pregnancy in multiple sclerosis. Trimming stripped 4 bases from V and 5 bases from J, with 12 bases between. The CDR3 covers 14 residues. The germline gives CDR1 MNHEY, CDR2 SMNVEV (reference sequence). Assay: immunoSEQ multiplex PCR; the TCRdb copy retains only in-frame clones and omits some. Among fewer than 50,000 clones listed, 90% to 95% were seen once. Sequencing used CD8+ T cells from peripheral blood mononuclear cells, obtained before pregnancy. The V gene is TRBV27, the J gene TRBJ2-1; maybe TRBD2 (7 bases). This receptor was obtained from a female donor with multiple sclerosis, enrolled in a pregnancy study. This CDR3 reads CASSWIGGDNEQFF. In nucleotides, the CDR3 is TGTGCCAGCAGTTGGATAGGGGGGGACAATGAGCAGTTCTTC.